The entry below gives a single TCR beta chain sequence along with its context. The source of the sample is a study of blood T cell repertoires in COVID-19. The overall study: PBMCs, B-cell-depleted T cells, or T cells provided the cDNA or gDNA that made up the material.

Source study methods: Cell counts per sample came from amplifying reference gene primers. Repertoires were generated with immunoSEQ multiplex PCR, while TCRdb's copy carries only in-frame clones and drops some. That table is the source of V, J and clone size, and D and trimming were worked out from the DNA. The sample has approximately 81,000 clones, approximately 82% seen once. Germline V CDR1 and CDR2: SGHKS, YYEKEE (reference sequence). Trimming took 5 bases from V and 6 from J; bases not matched to a gene: 7. CDR3 length equals 15 residues. The sequence derives from a human donor in a cohort sampled during active COVID-19. What was sequenced was peripheral blood. The chain joins TRBV5-5 to TRBJ2-3; 12 bases match TRBD2. CDR3 sequence: CASSPLAGGSDTQYF. CDR3 nucleotides: TGTGCCAGCAGTCCCCTAGCGGGGGGGTCGGATACGCAGTATTTT.